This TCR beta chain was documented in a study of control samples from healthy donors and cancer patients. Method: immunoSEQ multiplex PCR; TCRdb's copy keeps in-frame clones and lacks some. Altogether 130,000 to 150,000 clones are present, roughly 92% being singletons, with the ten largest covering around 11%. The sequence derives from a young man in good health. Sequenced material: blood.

CDR3 loop: CAWSVLGGEGSQPQHF. CDR3 DNA sequence: TGTGCCTGGAGTGTTCTTGGAGGGGAGGGAAGTCAGCCCCAGCATTTT. The rearrangement joins TRBV30 to TRBJ1-5, with D possibly being TRBD1 (5 bases). The CDR3 loop spans 16 amino acids. The ends were cut back, 0 bases at V and 6 bases at J, with 18 bases in the middle. Germline-derived CDR1 and CDR2 are GTSNPN and SVGIG (reference sequence).